Sequencing of this T cell receptor beta chain was carried out in a study of blood T cell repertoires in COVID-19. The CDR3 is made up of 16 amino acids. V gave up 0 bases and J gave up 4 bases; unmatched junction bases: 8. CDR1 is SGDLS and CDR2 is YYNGEE in the germline V gene. Authors' analysis steps: Amplification of reference gene primers was used by the study to estimate nucleated cell counts. Measured with immunoSEQ multiplex PCR; TCRdb has only the in-frame clones, and not every one. The V and J calls and clone size were taken over from that table, and D and trimming were inferred from the DNA. The sample holds about 78,000 clones, roughly 86% seen once.

The chain employs TRBV9 and TRBJ2-5; TRBD2 matches 8 bases. Material: peripheral blood. This clonotype was sampled from a man in his fifties with active or convalescent COVID-19. CDR3 amino acids: CASSVAGGENGETQYF. The CDR3 DNA sequence: TGTGCCAGCAGCGTAGCGGGAGGGGAAAATGGAGAGACCCAGTACTTC.